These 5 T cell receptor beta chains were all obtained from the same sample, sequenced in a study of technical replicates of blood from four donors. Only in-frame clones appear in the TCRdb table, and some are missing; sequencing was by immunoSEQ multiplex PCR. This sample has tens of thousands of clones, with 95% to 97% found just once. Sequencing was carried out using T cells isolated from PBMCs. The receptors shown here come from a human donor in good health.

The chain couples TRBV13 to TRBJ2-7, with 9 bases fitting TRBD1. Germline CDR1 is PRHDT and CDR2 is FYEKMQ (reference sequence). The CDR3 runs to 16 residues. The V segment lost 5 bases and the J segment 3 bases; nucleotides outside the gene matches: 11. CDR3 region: CASSGGTGTGNYEQYF. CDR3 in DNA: TGTGCCAGCAGCGGCGGAACCGGGACAGGGAACTACGAGCAGTACTTC. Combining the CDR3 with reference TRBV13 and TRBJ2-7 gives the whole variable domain AAGVIQSPRHLIKEKRETATLKCYPIPRHDTVYWYQQGPGQDPQFLISFYEKMQSDKGSIPDRFSAQQFSDYHSELNMSSLELGDSALYFCASSGGTGTGNYEQYFGPGTRLTVT.

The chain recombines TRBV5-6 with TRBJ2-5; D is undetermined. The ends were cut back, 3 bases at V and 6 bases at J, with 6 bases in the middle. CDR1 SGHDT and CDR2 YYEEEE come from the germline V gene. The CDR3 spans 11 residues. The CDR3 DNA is TGTGCCAGCAGCTCTGAGCAGACCCAGTACTTC. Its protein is CASSSEQTQYF.

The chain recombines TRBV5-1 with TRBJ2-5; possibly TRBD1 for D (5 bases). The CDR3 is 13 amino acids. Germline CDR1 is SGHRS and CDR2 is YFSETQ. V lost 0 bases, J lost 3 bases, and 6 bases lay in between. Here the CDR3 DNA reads TGCGCCAGCAGCTTGGAGGGGAAAGAGACCCAGTACTTC. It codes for CASSLEGKETQYF.

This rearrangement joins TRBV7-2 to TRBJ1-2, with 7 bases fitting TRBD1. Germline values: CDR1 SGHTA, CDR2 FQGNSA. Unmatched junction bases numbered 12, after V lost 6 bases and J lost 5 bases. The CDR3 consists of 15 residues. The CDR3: CASSPHGQETYGYTF. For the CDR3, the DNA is TGTGCCAGCAGTCCACACGGACAGGAAACTTATGGCTACACCTTC.

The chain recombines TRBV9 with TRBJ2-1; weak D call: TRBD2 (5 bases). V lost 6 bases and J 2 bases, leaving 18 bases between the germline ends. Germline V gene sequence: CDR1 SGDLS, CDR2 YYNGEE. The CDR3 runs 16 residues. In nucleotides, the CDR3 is TGTGCCAGCAAAAGAGAGGGAGAGGAGCCCTACAATGAGCAGTTCTTC. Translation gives CASKREGEEPYNEQFF.